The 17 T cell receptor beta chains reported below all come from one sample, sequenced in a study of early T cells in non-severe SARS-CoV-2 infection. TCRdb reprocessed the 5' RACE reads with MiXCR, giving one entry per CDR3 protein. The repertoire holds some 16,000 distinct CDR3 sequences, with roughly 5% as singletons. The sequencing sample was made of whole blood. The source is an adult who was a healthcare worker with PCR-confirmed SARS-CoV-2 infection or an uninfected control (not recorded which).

The CDR3 bases are TGTGCCAGCAGTTTAGGAGACACCGGGGAGCTGTTTTTT. It translates to CASSLGDTGELFF. This rearrangement joins TRBV6-5 to TRBJ2-2; D ambiguous. Germline V gene lookup returns CDR1 MNHEY and CDR2 SVGAGI. This CDR3 contains 13 residues. Trimming cost V 4 bases and J 3 bases, with 6 bases left between them.

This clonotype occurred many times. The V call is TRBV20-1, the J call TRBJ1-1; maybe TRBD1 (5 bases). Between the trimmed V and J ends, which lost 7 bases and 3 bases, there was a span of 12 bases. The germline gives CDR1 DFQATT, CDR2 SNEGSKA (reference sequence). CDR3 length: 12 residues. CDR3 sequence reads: CSGDPRDTEAFF. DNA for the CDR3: TGCAGTGGGGACCCGAGGGACACTGAAGCTTTCTTT.

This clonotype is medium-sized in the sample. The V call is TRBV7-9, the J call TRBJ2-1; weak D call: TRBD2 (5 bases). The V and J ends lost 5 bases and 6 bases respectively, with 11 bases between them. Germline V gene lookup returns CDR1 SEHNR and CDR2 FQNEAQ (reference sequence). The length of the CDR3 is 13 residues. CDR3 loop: CASSQTSFNEQFF. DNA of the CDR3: TGTGCCAGCAGCCAAACTAGTTTCAATGAGCAGTTCTTC.

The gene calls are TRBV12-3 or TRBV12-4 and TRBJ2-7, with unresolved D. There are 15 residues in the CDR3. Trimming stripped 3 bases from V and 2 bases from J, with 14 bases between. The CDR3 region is CASSLVAGRAYEQYF. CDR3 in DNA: TGTGCCAGCAGTTTGGTGGCAGGAAGAGCCTACGAGCAGTACTTC.

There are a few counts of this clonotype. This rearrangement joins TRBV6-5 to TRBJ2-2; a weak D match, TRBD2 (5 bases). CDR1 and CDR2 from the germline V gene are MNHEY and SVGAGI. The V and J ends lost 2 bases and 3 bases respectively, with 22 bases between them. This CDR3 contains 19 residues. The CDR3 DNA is TGTGCCAGCAGTTACGTCGAGGGCCGGTTAGCTGGGGACACCGGGGAGCTGTTTTTT. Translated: CASSYVEGRLAGDTGELFF.

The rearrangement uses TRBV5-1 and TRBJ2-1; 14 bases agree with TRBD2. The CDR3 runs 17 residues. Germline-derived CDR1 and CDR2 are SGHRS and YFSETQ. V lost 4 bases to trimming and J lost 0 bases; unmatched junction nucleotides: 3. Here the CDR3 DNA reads TGCGCCAGCAGCCCGGGACTAGCGGGGGTCTCCTACAATGAGCAGTTCTTC. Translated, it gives CASSPGLAGVSYNEQFF.

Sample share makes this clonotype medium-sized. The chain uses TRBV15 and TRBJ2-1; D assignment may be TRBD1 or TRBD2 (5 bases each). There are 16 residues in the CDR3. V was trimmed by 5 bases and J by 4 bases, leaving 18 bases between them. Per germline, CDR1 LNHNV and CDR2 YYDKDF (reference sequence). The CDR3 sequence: CATSQTGTPGYNEQFF. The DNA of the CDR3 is TGTGCCACCAGCCAGACCGGGACCCCAGGATACAATGAGCAGTTCTTC.

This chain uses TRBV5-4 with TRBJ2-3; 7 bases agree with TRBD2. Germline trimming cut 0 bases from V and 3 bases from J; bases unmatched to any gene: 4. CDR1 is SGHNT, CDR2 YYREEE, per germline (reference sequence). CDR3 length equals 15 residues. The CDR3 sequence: CASSLVGTKTDTQYF. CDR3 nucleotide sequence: TGTGCCAGCAGCTTGGTGGGGACTAAAACAGATACGCAGTATTTT.

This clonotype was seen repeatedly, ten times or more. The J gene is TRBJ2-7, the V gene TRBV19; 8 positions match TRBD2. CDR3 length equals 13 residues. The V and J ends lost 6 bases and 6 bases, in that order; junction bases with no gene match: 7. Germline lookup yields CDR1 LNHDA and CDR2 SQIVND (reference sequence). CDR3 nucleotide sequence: TGTGCCAGTAGCCAGCGGGGGTTTGCCGAGCAGTACGTC. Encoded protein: CASSQRGFAEQYV.

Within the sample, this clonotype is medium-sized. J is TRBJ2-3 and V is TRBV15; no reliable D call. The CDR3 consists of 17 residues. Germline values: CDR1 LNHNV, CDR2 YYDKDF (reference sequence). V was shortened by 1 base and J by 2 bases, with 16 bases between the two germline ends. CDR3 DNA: TGTGCCACCAGCAGAGCTATTGCGCGGAGACCCACAGATACGCAGTATTTT. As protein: CATSRAIARRPTDTQYF. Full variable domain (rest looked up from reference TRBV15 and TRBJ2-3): DAMVIQNPRYQVTQFGKPVTLSCSQTLNHNVMYWYQQKSSQAPKLLFHYYDKDFNNEADTPDNFQSRRPNTSFCFLDIRSPGLGDTAMYLCATSRAIARRPTDTQYFGPGTRLTVL.

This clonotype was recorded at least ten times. The CDR3 loop is CSAREGTPSSYNEQFF. The CDR3 bases are TGCAGTGCTAGAGAAGGGACCCCGAGCTCCTACAATGAGCAGTTCTTC. This chain connects TRBV20-1 to TRBJ2-1, with D possibly being TRBD1 or TRBD2 (5 bases each). The V gene lost 0 bases and the J gene lost 0 bases, with 12 bases spanning the gap. From germline, CDR1 is DFQATT and CDR2 SNEGSKA (reference sequence). The CDR3 contains 16 residues.

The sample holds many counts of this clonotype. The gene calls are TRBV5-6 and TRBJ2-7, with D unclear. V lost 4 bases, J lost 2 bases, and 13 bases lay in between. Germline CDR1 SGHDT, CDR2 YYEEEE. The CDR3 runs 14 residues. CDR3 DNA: TGTGCCAGCAGCCGCCGACACGAACCCTACGAGCAGTACGTC. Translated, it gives CASSRRHEPYEQYV.

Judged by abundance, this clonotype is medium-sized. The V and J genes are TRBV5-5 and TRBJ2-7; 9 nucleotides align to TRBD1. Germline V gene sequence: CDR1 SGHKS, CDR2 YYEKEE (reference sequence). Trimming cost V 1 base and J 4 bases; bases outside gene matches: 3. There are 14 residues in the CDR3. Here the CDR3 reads CASSLLQGAYEQYV. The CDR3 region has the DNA TGTGCCAGCAGCTTGTTACAGGGGGCTTACGAGCAGTACGTC.

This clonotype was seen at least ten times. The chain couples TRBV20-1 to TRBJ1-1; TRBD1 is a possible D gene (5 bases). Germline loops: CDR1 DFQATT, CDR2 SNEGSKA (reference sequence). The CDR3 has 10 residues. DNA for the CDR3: TGCAGGTACGGGGGGACTGAAGCTTTCTTT. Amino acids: CRYGGTEAFF.

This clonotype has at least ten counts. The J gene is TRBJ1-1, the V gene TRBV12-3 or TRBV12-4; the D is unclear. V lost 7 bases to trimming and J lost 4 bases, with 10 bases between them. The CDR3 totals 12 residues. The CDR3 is CASKLLGTEAFF. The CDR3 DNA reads TGTGCCAGCAAACTCTTGGGCACTGAAGCTTTCTTT.

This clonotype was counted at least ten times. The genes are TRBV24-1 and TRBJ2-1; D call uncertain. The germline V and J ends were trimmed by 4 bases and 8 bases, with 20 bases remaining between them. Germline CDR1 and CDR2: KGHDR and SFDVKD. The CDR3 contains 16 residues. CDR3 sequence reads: CATSERPPDSGYEQFF. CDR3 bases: TGTGCCACCAGTGAACGCCCTCCGGATTCAGGATATGAGCAGTTCTTC.

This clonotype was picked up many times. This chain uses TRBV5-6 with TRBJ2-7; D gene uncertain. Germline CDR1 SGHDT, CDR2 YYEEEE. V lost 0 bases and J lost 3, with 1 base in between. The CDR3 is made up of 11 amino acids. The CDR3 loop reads CASSLGYEQYF. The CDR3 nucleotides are TGTGCCAGCAGCTTGGGCTACGAGCAGTACTTC. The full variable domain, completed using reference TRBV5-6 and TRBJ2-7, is DAGVTQSPTHLIKTRGQQVTLRCSPKSGHDTVSWYQQALGQGPQFIFQYYEEEERQRGNFPDRFSGHQFPNYSSELNVNALLLGDSALYLCASSLGYEQYFGPGTRLTVT.